The rows below give T cell receptor beta chains drawn from one sample of a study of shared clonotypes between healthy human individuals. Only in-frame clones appear in the TCRdb table, and some are missing; sequencing was by immunoSEQ multiplex PCR. The table records about 1.5 million clones, 98% of them present only once. The sequenced sample was naive CD4+ T cells sorted from blood. The receptor set was obtained from a man aged 25 to 40 in good health. The conserved cysteine and the conserved F or W are not part of the CDR3 here. Fields, in order: CDR3 protein, V gene, clone size. Not all rows give a size; the values are once, few, many and, for expanded clones, a class.

ASSRGGTSNEQF,TRBV19,.
ASSLLAGELF,TRBV28,.
AISGVAGGPYEQY,TRBV10-3,.
ASTSQDRSQH,TRBV19,.
ASSLDRENYGYT,TRBV5-1,few
ASSPRGAGPDTQY,TRBV18,once
ARGTPGNRGVEQY,TRBV6-7,.
ASSLTGNSNQPQH,TRBV5-6,.
ASKKAGPALEQY,TRBV5-1,.
ASRQAGEVNYEQY,TRBV19,.
ASSLVTTYEQY,TRBV5-6,once
ASSSYPTVTYEQY,TRBV7-2,.
ASSLSTGSSYEQY,TRBV7-2,.
ASPRGGANTGELF,TRBV11-2,.
ATSRGLETQY,TRBV15,once
ASTEEVGRTQY,TRBV2,.
ASSPPGLAGEEQF,TRBV18,.
ASSQDKWSSPLH,TRBV4-3,.
ASSPFIETQY,TRBV18,.
ASREIRRDRGHEQY,TRBV2,.
ASSVGSGVPYEQY,TRBV9,once
ASSTRTSGIGTDTQY,TRBV5-1,.
ASSSGAVTGELF,TRBV7-3,once
ASSQLAGPTDTQY,TRBV5-4,.
ASSKKREGGTDTQY,TRBV5-4,.
ASRTRTSNSYNEQF,TRBV2,.
SVNRGGNYGYT,TRBV29-1,.
ASSSLQGAYLDTQY,TRBV6-6,once
ATSRDAGGFQETQY,TRBV15,.
AWRHSGRVPGELF,TRBV30,once
ASSLASGEQF,TRBV5-1,.
AISPGYSNQPQH,TRBV10-3,.
ASSQDLRTGTSNTGELF,TRBV4-3,.
ASSTKGNTEAF,TRBV18,.
ASSLNLDRKQPQH,TRBV7-2,once